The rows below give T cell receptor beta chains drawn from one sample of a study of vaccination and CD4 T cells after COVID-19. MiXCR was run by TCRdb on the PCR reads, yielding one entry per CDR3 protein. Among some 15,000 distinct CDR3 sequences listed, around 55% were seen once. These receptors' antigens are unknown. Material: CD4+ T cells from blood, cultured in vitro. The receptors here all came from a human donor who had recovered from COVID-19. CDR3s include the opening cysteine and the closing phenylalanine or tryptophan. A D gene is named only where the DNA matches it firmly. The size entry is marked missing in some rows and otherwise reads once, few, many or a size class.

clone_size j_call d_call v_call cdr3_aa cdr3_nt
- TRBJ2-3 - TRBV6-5 CASSYSSGTDTQYF TGTGCCAGCAGTTACTCTAGCGGCACAGATACGCAGTATTTT
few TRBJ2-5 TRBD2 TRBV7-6 CASSPLAGVETQYF TGTGCCAGCAGCCCATTAGCGGGAGTAGAGACCCAGTACTTC
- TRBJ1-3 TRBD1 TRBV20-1 CSARDSRQGFYGNTIYF TGCAGTGCTAGAGATTCGCGACAGGGGTTTTATGGAAACACCATATATTTT
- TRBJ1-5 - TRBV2 CASRRDGNPNQPQHF TGTGCCAGCAGGAGGGACGGCAACCCTAATCAGCCCCAGCATTTT
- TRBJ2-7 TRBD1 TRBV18 CASSQIGQDYEQYF TGTGCCAGCTCACAAATTGGACAGGATTACGAGCAGTACTTC
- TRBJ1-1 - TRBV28 CASSTFPPNTEAFF TGTGCCAGCAGTACCTTCCCACCGAACACTGAAGCTTTCTTT
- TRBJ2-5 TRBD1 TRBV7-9 CASSSGQGSQETQYF TGTGCCAGCAGCTCTGGACAGGGGAGCCAAGAGACCCAGTACTTC
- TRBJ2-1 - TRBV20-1 CSARDRGASSRNEQFF TGCAGTGCTAGAGATAGAGGGGCTAGCAGCCGCAATGAGCAGTTCTTC
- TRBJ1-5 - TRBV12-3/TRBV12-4 CASSSWGSRNQPQHF TGTGCCAGCAGTTCTTGGGGGAGTCGCAATCAGCCCCAGCATTTT
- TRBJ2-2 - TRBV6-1 CASSRGNWDTGELFF TGTGCCAGCAGCAGGGGAAATTGGGACACCGGGGAGCTGTTTTTT
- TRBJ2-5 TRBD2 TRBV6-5 CASSYSPGLAGGSETQYF TGTGCCAGCAGTTACTCCCCGGGACTAGCGGGAGGTTCAGAGACCCAGTACTTC
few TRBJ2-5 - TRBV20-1 CSARTGVETQYF TGCAGTGCTAGAACGGGCGTAGAGACCCAGTACTTC
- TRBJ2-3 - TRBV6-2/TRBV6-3 CASSYSLGDTQYF TGTGCCAGCAGTTACTCACTTGGAGATACGCAGTATTTT
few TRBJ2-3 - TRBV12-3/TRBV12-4 CASSLGPSRPDTQYF TGTGCCAGCAGTTTAGGGCCGTCCCGCCCCGATACGCAGTATTTT
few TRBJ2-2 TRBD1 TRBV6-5 CASSSRQGKNTGELFF TGTGCCAGCAGTTCCAGACAGGGGAAGAACACCGGGGAGCTGTTTTTT
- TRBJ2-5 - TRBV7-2 CASSSTFRDAETQYF TGTGCCAGCAGCTCCACATTCCGGGACGCAGAGACCCAGTACTTC
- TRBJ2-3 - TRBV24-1 CTTSDHEKSTDTQYF TGTACCACCAGTGATCATGAAAAAAGCACAGATACGCAGTATTTT
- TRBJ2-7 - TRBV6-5 CASSFRDGSFSEQYF TGTGCCAGCAGTTTCCGGGACGGCTCGTTTTCGGAGCAGTACTTC
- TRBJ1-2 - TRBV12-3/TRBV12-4 CASIPTESNYGYTF TGTGCCAGCATCCCGACAGAATCTAACTATGGCTACACCTTC
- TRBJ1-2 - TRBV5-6 CASSLVRDGYTF TGTGCCAGCAGCTTGGTCCGGGATGGCTACACCTTC
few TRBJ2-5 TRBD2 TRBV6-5 CASSSWTSRQETQYF TGTGCCAGCAGTTCCTGGACTAGCAGGCAAGAGACCCAGTACTTC
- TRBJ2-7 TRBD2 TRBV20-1 CSARELAGGGEQYF TGCAGTGCTAGAGAACTAGCGGGAGGGGGAGAGCAGTACTTC
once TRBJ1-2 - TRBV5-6 CASSLAGGPGYGYTF TGTGCCAGCAGCTTGGCTGGGGGGCCGGGGTATGGCTACACCTTC
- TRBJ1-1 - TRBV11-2 CASSLVGTYGDTEAFF TGTGCCAGCAGCTTAGTTGGGACCTACGGCGACACTGAAGCTTTCTTT
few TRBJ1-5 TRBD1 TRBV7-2 CASSTLQGAGQPQHF TGTGCCAGCAGCACCCTCCAGGGGGCGGGACAGCCCCAGCATTTT
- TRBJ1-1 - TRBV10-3 CAISEFGPDMNTEAFF TGTGCCATCAGTGAGTTTGGTCCAGACATGAACACTGAAGCTTTCTTT
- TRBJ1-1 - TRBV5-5 CASTFNGRLNTEAFF TGTGCCAGCACCTTTAATGGGCGGCTGAACACTGAAGCTTTCTTT
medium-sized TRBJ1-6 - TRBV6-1 CASNTAGNNSPLHF TGTGCCAGTAATACCGCCGGGAATAATTCACCCCTCCACTTT
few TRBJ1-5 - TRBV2 CASSDRVSENQPQHF TGTGCCAGCAGCGACCGGGTCTCAGAGAATCAGCCCCAGCATTTT
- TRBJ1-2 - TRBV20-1 CSAEHSAGPYGYTF TGCAGTGCGGAGCACTCCGCAGGGCCCTATGGCTACACCTTC
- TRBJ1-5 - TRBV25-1 CASSERDRNQPQHF TGTGCCAGCAGTGAAAGGGATCGAAATCAGCCCCAGCATTTT
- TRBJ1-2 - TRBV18 CASSPADSLRRLDYGYTF TGTGCCAGCTCACCTGCGGACAGCCTCCGTAGGCTAGACTATGGCTACACCTTC
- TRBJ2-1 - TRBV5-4 CASSSTVGEQFF TGTGCCAGCAGCTCAACGGTGGGCGAGCAGTTCTTC
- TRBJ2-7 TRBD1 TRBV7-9 CASSSGQGTFEQYF TGCGCCAGCAGCTCGGGACAGGGGACGTTCGAGCAGTACTTC
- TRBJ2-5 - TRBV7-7 CASSLAAYETQYF TGTGCTAGCAGCTTAGCGGCATACGAGACCCAGTACTTC
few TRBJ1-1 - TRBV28 CASSWTDRLEAFF TGTGCCAGCAGTTGGACGGACAGACTTGAAGCTTTCTTT
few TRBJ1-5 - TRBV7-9 CASSVSGVQPQHF TGTGCCAGCAGCGTTTCAGGGGTTCAGCCCCAGCATTTT